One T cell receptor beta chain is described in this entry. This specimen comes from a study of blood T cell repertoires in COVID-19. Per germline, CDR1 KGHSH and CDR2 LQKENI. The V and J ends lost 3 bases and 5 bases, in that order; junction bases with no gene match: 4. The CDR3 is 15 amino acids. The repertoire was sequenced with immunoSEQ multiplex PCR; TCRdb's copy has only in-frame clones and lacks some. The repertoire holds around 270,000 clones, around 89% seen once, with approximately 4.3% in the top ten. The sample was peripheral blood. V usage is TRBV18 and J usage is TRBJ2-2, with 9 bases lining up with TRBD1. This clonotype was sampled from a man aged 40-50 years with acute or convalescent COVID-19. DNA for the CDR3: TGTGCCAGCTCACCCGGGACAGGGAAAACCGGGGAGCTGTTTTTT. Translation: CASSPGTGKTGELFF.